This TCR beta chain was observed in a study of shared clonotypes between healthy human individuals. General study results and limits: Collection of samples was limited to blood; tissue repertoires likely differ. Rarefaction exposed incomplete sorted-subset sequencing despite large depth.

Germline V gene data show CDR1 as SGHRS and CDR2 as YFSETQ. This CDR3 region has 17 residues. Trimming pared 0 bases from V and 8 bases from J, leaving 18 bases between. This clone was found once. What it binds is not known. The sorted-subset replicate PCRs were given around 190 ng DNA, which is some 29,000 T cell genomes. The method was immunoSEQ multiplex PCR; TCRdb's version includes in-frame clones alone and lacks a portion of them. The sample contains millions of clones, 85% to 95% of which appear only once. The sequenced sample consisted of naive CD4+ T cells sorted from blood. The subset here: CD45RA+ positively selected. The receptor was isolated from a man aged 18 to 30 in good health. This sequence joins TRBV5-1 and TRBJ1-6, with D possibly matching TRBD1 (6 bases). CDR3 sequence (DNA): TGCGCCAGCAGCTTGGATACAGGGAGGAGCGGATATTCACCCCTCCACTTT. It yields the protein CASSLDTGRSGYSPLHF. The full variable domain, completed using reference TRBV5-1 and TRBJ1-6, is KAGVTQTPRYLIKTRGQQVTLSCSPISGHRSVSWYQQTPGQGLQFLFEYFSETQRNKGNFPGRFSGRQFSNSRSEMNVSTLELGDSALYLCASSLDTGRSGYSPLHFGNGTRLTVT.